This T cell receptor (beta chain) was observed in a study of shared clonotypes between healthy human individuals. V was cut by 0 bases and J by 5 bases, with 17 bases left in between. The CDR3 length is 16 residues. Germline loops: CDR1 SGHNT, CDR2 YYREEE (reference sequence). This was a deep-level run. In the original analysis: Quality scores were absent from the junction-only immunoSEQ sequences, so filtering differed. TCRdb's table, derived via immunoSEQ multiplex PCR, lists solely in-frame clones and lacks some. The D gene and trimming were derived from the DNA, and the V and J assignments and clone size from that table. The sample lists about 1 million clones; roughly 80% were seen once.

The sequencing input was memory CD4+ T cells sorted from blood. Subset of the sample: CD45RA-negative fraction. The receptor was isolated from a man aged 18 to 35 in good health. The chain couples TRBV5-4 to TRBJ2-5; D is possibly TRBD2 (6 bases). The CDR3 here is CASSLGTTPGRETQYF. The CDR3 nucleotides are TGTGCCAGCAGCTTGGGGACAACGCCAGGGAGGGAGACCCAGTACTTC.